The 25 T cell receptor beta chains listed next were all sequenced from one sample in a study of cytomegalovirus exposure and HLA in healthy donors. Primers: 60 Vbeta forward and 13 Jbeta reverse. Here immunoSEQ multiplex PCR was the method, and the copy in TCRdb shows in-frame clones only, minus some. The sample has about 85,000 clones, around 74% seen once. The sequencing input was PBMCs. The receptors were sampled from a boy aged 5-17 years in good health and CMV-seronegative.

The chain combines TRBV7-6 with TRBJ1-3; D uncertain. From germline, CDR1 is SGHVS and CDR2 FNYEAQ. The CDR3 extends over 16 amino acids. The V end lost 2 bases, the J end lost 0 bases, and 11 bases lay between the germline ends. The CDR3 region is CASSLMKKSSGNTIYF. In DNA form, the CDR3 reads TGTGCCAGCAGCTTAATGAAAAAGAGCTCTGGAAACACCATATATTTT.

V and J are TRBV18 and TRBJ1-1, with TRBD1 as a possible D gene (6 bases). The CDR3 loop spans 16 amino acids. V was trimmed by 6 bases and J by 3 bases, leaving 20 bases between them. Germline V gene data show CDR1 as KGHSH and CDR2 as LQKENI. This CDR3 reads CASSYYRDMRDTEAFF. The DNA of the CDR3 is TGTGCCAGCTCCTACTACAGGGATATGAGGGACACTGAAGCTTTCTTT.

The chain recombines TRBV2 with TRBJ1-2; 8 nucleotides agree with TRBD1. Germline V gene sequence: CDR1 SNHLY, CDR2 FYNNEI. CDR3 length equals 14 residues. Unmatched junction bases numbered 7, after V lost 6 bases and J lost 4 bases. This CDR3 is CASRPQGVGYGYTF. The CDR3 DNA is TGTGCCAGCAGACCACAGGGGGTCGGCTATGGCTACACCTTC.

The V gene is TRBV5-4, the J gene TRBJ2-2; 11 positions match TRBD2. CDR3 length: 17 residues. The junction had 8 bases not matched to a gene; V was cut back by 4 bases and J by 3 bases. Germline V CDR1 and CDR2: SGHNT, YYREEE (reference sequence). The CDR3 is CASSGQTSGAYTGELFF. CDR3 DNA: TGTGCCAGCAGCGGACAGACTAGCGGGGCGTACACCGGGGAGCTGTTTTTT.

There are a few counts of this clone. The V and J genes are TRBV9 and TRBJ2-6; D unclear. V dropped 2 bases and J dropped 0 bases, with 6 bases sitting between them. The CDR3 runs 15 residues. The V gene's germline CDR1 is SGDLS and CDR2 YYNGEE. The CDR3 coding sequence is TGTGCCAGCAGCGTTTTCGGCTCTGGGGCCAACGTCCTGACTTTC. Residues: CASSVFGSGANVLTF.

In its sample, this clone was seen a few times. The chain couples TRBV4-2 to TRBJ2-1; D gene ambiguous. V shed 3 bases and J shed 1 base, with 13 bases lying between them. The CDR3 spans 16 residues. Germline V lookup: CDR1 LGHNA, CDR2 YNFKEQ. The CDR3: CASSQTGGESYNEQFF. Here the CDR3 DNA reads TGTGCCAGCAGCCAGACCGGCGGCGAATCCTACAATGAGCAGTTCTTC.

V usage is TRBV4-3 and J usage is TRBJ2-6, with 8 bases lining up with TRBD1. Looked up from germline, CDR1 is LGHNA and CDR2 is YSLEER. V was pared by 0 bases and J by 0 bases, with 7 bases of the junction left unmatched. The CDR3 is made up of 19 amino acids. The CDR3 spells CASSQDRTGGVSGANVLTF. CDR3 in DNA: TGCGCCAGCAGCCAAGATAGAACAGGGGGTGTCTCTGGGGCCAACGTCCTGACTTTC.

The rearrangement links TRBV5-8 to TRBJ2-5; 11 positions match TRBD2. V was clipped by 0 bases and J by 7 bases; unmatched bases: 8. The V gene's germline CDR1 is SGHTS and CDR2 YDEGEE. The CDR3 consists of 16 residues. CDR3 region: CASSLGLAGGIVTQYF. The CDR3, as DNA: TGTGCCAGCAGCTTGGGGCTAGCGGGGGGCATTGTGACCCAGTACTTC. Full variable domain (remainder filled in from reference TRBV5-8 and TRBJ2-5): EAGVTQSPTHLIKTRGQQATLRCSPISGHTSVYWYQQALGLGLQFLLWYDEGEERNRGNFPPRFSGRQFPNYSSELNVNALELEDSALYLCASSLGLAGGIVTQYFGPGTRLLVL.

The chain uses TRBV27 and TRBJ2-7, with D perhaps matching TRBD1 (6 bases). V was pared by 4 bases and J by 1 base, with 11 bases between. The V gene's germline CDR1 is MNHEY and CDR2 SMNVEV (reference sequence). This CDR3 region has 14 residues. The CDR3 reads CASSWAGESYEQYF. CDR3 nucleotide sequence: TGTGCCAGCAGTTGGGCAGGGGAGTCCTACGAGCAGTACTTC.

J is TRBJ2-5 and V is TRBV6-5; 10 nucleotides line up with TRBD1. CDR1 and CDR2 (germline): MNHEY, SVGAGI. The CDR3 extends over 13 amino acids. V shed 6 bases and J 5 bases; nucleotides not matched to a gene: 3. CDR3 DNA: TGTGCCAGCAGCCTGACAGGGGGCGAGACCCAGTACTTC. Protein product: CASSLTGGETQYF.

This clone came up a few times. The V and J genes are TRBV29-1 and TRBJ2-7; the match to TRBD1 covers 7 bases. The germline V gene has CDR1 SQVTM and CDR2 ANQGSEA. The length of the CDR3 is 14 residues. The J segment lost 2 bases and the V segment lost 6 bases, leaving 10 bases of the junction unmatched. The CDR3 bases are TGCAGCGTCGAGCCGGGACAGAGCGCCTACGAGCAGTACTTC. This encodes CSVEPGQSAYEQYF.

The chain joins TRBV27 to TRBJ2-7, with D possibly being TRBD2 (7 bases). Germline CDR1 is MNHEY and CDR2 is SMNVEV (reference sequence). Trimming cost V 5 bases and J 5 bases, with 16 bases left between them. This CDR3 region has 14 residues. The CDR3 DNA reads as TGTGCCAGCAGTAGGGCGGGGGCAATCCACGAGCAGTACTTC. Translation gives CASSRAGAIHEQYF.

This clone was seen just once. This sequence joins TRBV6-5 and TRBJ2-7; 8 bases match TRBD1. The V and J ends lost 4 bases and 5 bases, in that order; junction bases with no gene match: 7. The CDR3 extends over 14 amino acids. CDR1 MNHEY and CDR2 SVGAGI come from the germline V gene. The CDR3 loop reads CASSLQGVRDEQYF. The DNA for the CDR3 is TGTGCCAGCAGTTTACAGGGGGTCCGCGACGAGCAGTACTTC.

The chain combines TRBV4-3 with TRBJ2-1, with 9 bases that match TRBD2. V shed 2 bases, J shed 3 bases, and the junction held 5 bases outside the gene matches. There are 16 residues in the CDR3. Germline loops: CDR1 LGHNA, CDR2 YSLEER. The CDR3 sequence: CASSQWLAGSYNEQFF. The CDR3 DNA is TGCGCCAGCAGCCAATGGCTAGCGGGGAGCTACAATGAGCAGTTCTTC.

The chain links TRBV30 to TRBJ1-1; D unclear. CDR1 is GTSNPN and CDR2 is SVGIG in the germline V gene (reference sequence). This CDR3 is built from 13 residues. V was trimmed by 1 base and J by 3 bases, leaving 9 bases between them. CDR3 residues: CAWSANRDTEAFF. CDR3 sequence (DNA): TGTGCCTGGAGTGCCAACCGCGACACTGAAGCTTTCTTT.

This clone was seen more than once but under ten times. V and J are TRBV7-2 and TRBJ1-1, with a possible D match to TRBD1 (6 bases). Between the trimmed V and J ends, which lost 5 bases and 1 base, there was a span of 14 bases. CDR1 is SGHTA, CDR2 FQGNSA, per germline. CDR3 length: 15 residues. This chain's CDR3 is CASSPLGHGNTEAFF. The CDR3 coding sequence is TGTGCCAGCAGCCCCTTGGGACATGGGAACACTGAAGCTTTCTTT.

The V call is TRBV5-4, the J call TRBJ2-5; D remains ambiguous. V lost 4 bases and J lost 3, with 4 bases in between. In germline, CDR1 is SGHNT, CDR2 YYREEE (reference sequence). This CDR3 spans 11 amino acids. The CDR3 protein is CASSREETQYF. In DNA form, the CDR3 reads TGTGCCAGCAGCCGCGAAGAGACCCAGTACTTC.

The rearrangement joins TRBV15 to TRBJ2-1; the match to TRBD2 covers 11 bases. CDR3 length: 15 amino acids. Unmatched junction bases numbered 7, after V lost 5 bases and J lost 7 bases. Germline CDR1 reads LNHNV; CDR2 reads YYDKDF (reference sequence). The chain's CDR3 is CATSLLAGGSNEQFF. CDR3 in DNA: TGTGCCACCAGCCTTCTAGCGGGAGGTTCGAATGAGCAGTTCTTC.

This clone has just one count. This chain uses TRBV4-2 with TRBJ1-6, with unresolved D. Between the trimmed V and J ends, which lost 0 bases and 9 bases, there was a span of 15 bases. The germline CDR1 and CDR2 sequences are LGHNA and YNFKEQ. The CDR3 has 16 amino acids. The CDR3 protein is CASSQDKAAGGSPLHF. The CDR3 DNA sequence: TGTGCCAGCAGCCAAGACAAGGCAGCGGGCGGTTCACCCCTCCACTTT.

The chain links TRBV5-1 to TRBJ1-2, with a weak D call TRBD1 (6 bases). Germline V gene sequence: CDR1 SGHRS, CDR2 YFSETQ. Trimming took 7 bases from V and 3 from J, leaving 10 bases between them. The CDR3 loop spans 12 amino acids. The DNA of the CDR3 is TGCGCCAGCGGGGGCCAGGACTATGGCTACACCTTC. It codes for CASGGQDYGYTF. Variable domain in full (rest from reference TRBV5-1 and TRBJ1-2): KAGVTQTPRYLIKTRGQQVTLSCSPISGHRSVSWYQQTPGQGLQFLFEYFSETQRNKGNFPGRFSGRQFSNSRSEMNVSTLELGDSALYLCASGGQDYGYTFGSGTRLTVV.

For this clone: Other DNA sequences in this sample translate to the same CDR3. The chain joins TRBV7-9 to TRBJ2-1; D is unresolved. V was pared by 5 bases and J by 8 bases, with 4 bases between. The CDR3 length is 10 residues. Germline assignment: CDR1 SEHNR and CDR2 FQNEAQ (reference sequence). The CDR3 DNA follows: TGTGCCAGCAGCCGAGATGAGCAGTTCTTC. Protein: CASSRDEQFF.

This clone was seen a few times. The DNA for the CDR3 is TGTGCCAGTAGTATCGTCCTTAGGATGGGACAGGGGTCCCTATTTGCCTACGAGCAGTACTTC. Translation: CASSIVLRMGQGSLFAYEQYF. The chain uses TRBV19 and TRBJ2-7, with TRBD1 matching 10 bases. The CDR3 totals 21 residues. The germline V gene has CDR1 LNHDA and CDR2 SQIVND (reference sequence). The junction had 22 bases not matched to a gene; V was cut back by 3 bases and J by 2 bases.

V and J are TRBV9 and TRBJ2-7; D gene ambiguous. The CDR3 runs 13 residues. V was trimmed by 0 bases and J by 1 base, leaving 5 bases between them. Germline CDR1 is SGDLS and CDR2 is YYNGEE. CDR3 sequence reads: CASSVGPSYEQYF. The CDR3 nucleotides are TGTGCCAGCAGCGTAGGTCCATCCTACGAGCAGTACTTC.

The rearrangement links TRBV5-1 to TRBJ2-1, with 7 nucleotides matching TRBD1. V lost 4 bases to trimming and J lost 8 bases; unmatched junction nucleotides: 9. The CDR3 spans 14 residues. Germline V gene sequence: CDR1 SGHRS, CDR2 YFSETQ. CDR3 coding DNA: TGCGCCAGCAGCCTGTTAACAGGGGTGGATGAGCAGTTCTTC. Translating gives CASSLLTGVDEQFF.

The chain joins TRBV9 to TRBJ1-2; D is perhaps TRBD1 (6 bases). V lost 4 bases to trimming and J lost 5 bases, with 18 bases between them. The V gene's germline CDR1 is SGDLS and CDR2 YYNGEE. The CDR3 runs 15 residues. This CDR3 is CASSPRQDGAYGYTF. In DNA, the CDR3 is TGTGCCAGCAGCCCCCGACAGGACGGAGCATATGGCTACACCTTC.